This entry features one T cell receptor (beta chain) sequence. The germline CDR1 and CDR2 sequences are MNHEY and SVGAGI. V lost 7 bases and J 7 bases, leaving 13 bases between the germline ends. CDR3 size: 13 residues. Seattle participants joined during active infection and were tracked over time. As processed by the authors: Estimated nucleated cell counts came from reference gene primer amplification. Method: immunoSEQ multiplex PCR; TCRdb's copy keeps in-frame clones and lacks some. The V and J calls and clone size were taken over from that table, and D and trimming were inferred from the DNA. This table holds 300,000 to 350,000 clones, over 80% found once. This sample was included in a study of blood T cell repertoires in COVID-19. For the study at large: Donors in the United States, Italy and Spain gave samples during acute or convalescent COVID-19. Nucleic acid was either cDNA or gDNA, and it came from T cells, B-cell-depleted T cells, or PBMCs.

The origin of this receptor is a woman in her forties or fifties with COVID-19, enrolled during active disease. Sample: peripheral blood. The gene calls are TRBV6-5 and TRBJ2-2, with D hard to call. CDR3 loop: CASTNRIDGELFF. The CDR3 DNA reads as TGTGCCAGCACTAACCGAATCGACGGGGAGCTGTTTTTT.